The sequence of this TCR beta chain was determined in a study of blood T cell repertoires in COVID-19. Germline V gene data show CDR1 as DFQATT and CDR2 as SNEGSKA (reference sequence). V was clipped by 3 bases and J by 0 bases, with 14 bases between them. The CDR3 is 15 residues long. In the original analysis: Cell counts per sample came from amplifying reference gene primers. Generated by immunoSEQ multiplex PCR, the TCRdb table keeps only in-frame clones and is missing some. The D gene and trimming were derived from the DNA, and the V and J assignments and clone size from that table. The data contain 350,000 to 400,000 clones, approximately 91% of them singletons.

The TCR sequence derives from a woman aged 35 to 49 who had been exposed to COVID-19. The chain combines TRBV20-1 with TRBJ1-2, with D unresolved. The specimen was PBMCs or T cells enriched from blood (not recorded which). The CDR3 reads CSASPLSLANYGYTF. The CDR3 coding sequence is TGCAGTGCTAGTCCCTTGTCCTTAGCTAACTATGGCTACACCTTC.